This TCR beta chain was sequenced in a study of shared clonotypes between healthy human individuals. Study results and caveats: Despite large depth, rarefaction showed incomplete sorted-subset sequencing. Richness estimates generally favored naive over memory subsets.

Naive CD8 cells lacked CD45RO, underwent positive selection for CCR7 and left out terminally differentiated effector memory CD45RA+ cells. The CDR3 has 13 amino acids. CDR1 is SGDLS, CDR2 YYNGEE, per germline. Between the trimmed V and J ends, which lost 4 bases and 2 bases, there was a span of 10 bases. Details on this clone: The antigen is unknown.

Using immunoSEQ multiplex PCR, the repertoire was profiled, and TCRdb retains in-frame clones only, with some absent. This table has about 1,800,000 clones, over 85% appearing once. This rearrangement joins TRBV9 to TRBJ2-7; D not certain. The clonotype originates from a man aged 18 to 30 in good health. Sequenced sample: naive CD8+ T cells sorted from blood. The CDR3 spells CASSPGPAYEQYF. The DNA of the CDR3 is TGTGCCAGCAGCCCCGGACCGGCCTACGAGCAGTACTTC. The entire variable domain, with the rest obtained from reference TRBV9 and TRBJ2-7, is as follows: DSGVTQTPKHLITATGQRVTLRCSPRSGDLSVYWYQQSLDQGLQFLIQYYNGEERAKGNILERFSAQQFPDLHSELNLSSLELGDSALYFCASSPGPAYEQYFGPGTRLTVT.